This T cell receptor beta chain was captured in a study of shared clonotypes between healthy human individuals. Looking at the study overall: Donor composition was a couple of women and a few men, aged 18 to 49. CD4 naive and memory got three plates each, CD8 naive two, CD8 memory one. Study outcomes and limitations: Larger richness was generally estimated for naive than memory subsets.

For every subset, genomic DNA was evenly distributed across several immunoSEQ plates. Using immunoSEQ multiplex PCR, the repertoire was profiled, and TCRdb retains in-frame clones only, with some absent. The sample has about 690,000 clones, around 91% seen once. On this clone itself: Its specificity is unknown.

The CDR3 has 15 residues. Germline CDR1 SGHTA, CDR2 FQGTGA. V shed 5 bases, J shed 1 base, and the junction held 4 bases outside the gene matches. The V gene is TRBV7-3, the J gene TRBJ2-1; 8 bases align to TRBD1. What was sequenced was memory CD8+ T cells from PBMCs. Specified subset: CD45RO+ cells pooled with CCR7-negative TemRA cells. The sequence came from a man between 18 and 35 years old in good health. Some clones in this sample may be carry-over from other donors' samples. The CDR3 is CASSQQGGSYNEQFF. CDR3 coding DNA: TGTGCCAGCAGCCAACAGGGGGGTTCCTACAATGAGCAGTTCTTC.